This TCR beta chain emerged from a study of T cell responses to AZD1222 COVID-19 vaccine (dated by TCRdb to the early 2020s). At the level of the whole study: A total of more than 230 trial participants underwent TCR sequencing, of whom around 200 received two doses of AZD1222 and some 25 received two doses of the MenACWY control vaccine. Trial participants were enrolled into age subgroups of 18-55, 56-69 and 70-plus years, which contained roughly 140, 27 and 60 TCR-sequenced participants, respectively. The paper as a whole reports these results and caveats: Because no day 14 peak-response samples were available, repertoires were characterized only after the peak T cell response. The 56-69-year group was small, and its depth increase did not reach significance, likely because of low power. Reportedly, almost half of the unique spike-specific TCRs recognized epitopes lying outside the regions that are mutated in the B.1.351 and B.1.1.7 variants. Conclusions about previously exposed vaccinees were limited because only a handful of AZD1222 recipients were SARS-CoV-2 seropositive at baseline. The vaccine-associated CD4 TCRs covered the entire spike protein, and the dominant responses fell in regions 160-218 and 743-854. Participants were mostly white British, with more females than males. The authors suggested clonal diversity may have been underestimated. A significant rise in spike-specific TCR breadth and depth was observed after two AZD1222 doses relative to day 0 and relative to MenACWY recipients.

The time point tag for this specimen amounts to: about 28 days (+/-7) after the second vaccine dose. In the paper's terms, the treatment or condition label means: meningococcal conjugate vaccine given as trial control. Vaccinee samples were obtained from the UK trials COV001 and COV002, which included a single-blind randomized controlled phase 2/3 trial of AZD1222 (ChAdOx1 nCoV-19) in healthy adults. For TCRbeta chain sequencing, PBMC samples from trial participants were taken at day 0 and at day 28 after the second dose. Notes on this clone: The antigen it binds to is not known. No much larger clonotype is one base removed from it; base qualities were not supplied.

The CDR3 regions of human TCRbeta chains were subjected to immunosequencing. The paper's data handling went like this. TCRs in the repertoires were matched against a reference library of SARS-CoV-2-specific TCRs that had been generated with the MIRA antigen-specificity platform. Breadth meant the fraction of unique TCRs that were SARS-CoV-2-associated, whereas depth meant the fraction of total T cells that were SARS-CoV-2-associated. Using the MIRA data, every spike-specific TCR was mapped to the spike region that the TCR reacted to and assigned to either a CD4 or a CD8 class. Log10-transformed breadth and depth values were compared by one-way ANOVA with Sidak's multiple comparisons tests. Imported from immuneACCESS, the table was reduced by TCRdb to in-frame sequences with V and J called. These copies leave out some clones; in studies compared against another copy, an unresolved V gene accounts for under half, and the cause of the remainder is not known. The D gene and trimming were derived from the DNA, and the V and J assignments and clone size from that table. This sample has around 140,000 clones in its table, and 88% of those were observed once. The ten largest clones add up to under 5.5% of the sample.

The clonotype comes from an adult who received the MenACWY meningococcal vaccine as a control. The source material was peripheral blood, sampled 28 days after the second dose of the MenACWY control vaccine.

In nucleotides, the sequence is TGTGCCAGCAGCTTAAGCTATGGGGGGACCGGGGAGCTGTTTTTT. The resulting protein is CASSLSYGGTGELFF. This chain is built from TRBV7-3 and TRBJ2-2; the D segment could be TRBD2, given 6 matching bases. As encoded in the germline V gene, CDR1 is SGHTA while CDR2 is FQGTGA. Measured from the cysteine to the phenylalanine, the CDR3 is 15 residues long. The only DNA kept is the CDR3, 45 bases in frame from the first base. Trimming removed 1 base from V and 5 bases from J, leaving 11 bases between the germline ends.